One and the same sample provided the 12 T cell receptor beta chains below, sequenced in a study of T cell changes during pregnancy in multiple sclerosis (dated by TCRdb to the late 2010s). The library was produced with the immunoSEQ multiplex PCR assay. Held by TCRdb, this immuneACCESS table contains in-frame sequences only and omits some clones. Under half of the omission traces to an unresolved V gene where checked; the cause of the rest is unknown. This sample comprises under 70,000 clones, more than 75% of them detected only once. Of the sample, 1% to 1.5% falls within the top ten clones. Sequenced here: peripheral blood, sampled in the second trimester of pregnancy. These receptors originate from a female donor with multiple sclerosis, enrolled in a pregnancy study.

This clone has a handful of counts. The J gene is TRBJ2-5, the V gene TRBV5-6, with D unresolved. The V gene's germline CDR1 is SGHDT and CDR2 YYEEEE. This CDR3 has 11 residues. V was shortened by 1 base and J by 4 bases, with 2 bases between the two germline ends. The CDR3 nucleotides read TGTGCCAGCAGCTTGCGAGAGACCCAGTACTTC. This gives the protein CASSLRETQYF. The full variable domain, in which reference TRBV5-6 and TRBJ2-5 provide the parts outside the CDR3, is DAGVTQSPTHLIKTRGQQVTLRCSPKSGHDTVSWYQQALGQGPQFIFQYYEEEERQRGNFPDRFSGHQFPNYSSELNVNALLLGDSALYLCASSLRETQYFGPGTRLLVL.

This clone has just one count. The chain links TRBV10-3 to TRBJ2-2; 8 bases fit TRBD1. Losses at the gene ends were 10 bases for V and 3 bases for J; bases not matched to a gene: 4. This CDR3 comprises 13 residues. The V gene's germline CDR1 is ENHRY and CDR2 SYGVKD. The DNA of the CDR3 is TGTGCCACTCAGGGGGCGGACACCGGGGAGCTGTTTTTT. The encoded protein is CATQGADTGELFF.

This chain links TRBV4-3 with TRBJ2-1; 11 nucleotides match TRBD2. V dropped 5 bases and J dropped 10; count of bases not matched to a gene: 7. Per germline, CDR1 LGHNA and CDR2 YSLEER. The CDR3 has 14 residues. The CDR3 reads CASSSTSGVREQFF. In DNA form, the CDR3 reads TGCGCCAGCAGCTCGACTAGCGGGGTGAGGGAGCAGTTCTTC.

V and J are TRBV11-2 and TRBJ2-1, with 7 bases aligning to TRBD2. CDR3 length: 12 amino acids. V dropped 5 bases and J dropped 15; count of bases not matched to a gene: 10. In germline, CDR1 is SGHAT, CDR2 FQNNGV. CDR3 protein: CASSVGLDSPFF. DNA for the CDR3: TGTGCCAGCAGCGTAGGACTAGACTCCCCGTTCTTC.

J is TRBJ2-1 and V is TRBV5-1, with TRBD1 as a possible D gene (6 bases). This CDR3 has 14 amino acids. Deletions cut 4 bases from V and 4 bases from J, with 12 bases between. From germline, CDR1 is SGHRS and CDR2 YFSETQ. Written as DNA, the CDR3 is TGCGCCAGCAGCGAGACAGGAGTGTACAATGAGCAGTTCTTC. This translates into CASSETGVYNEQFF.

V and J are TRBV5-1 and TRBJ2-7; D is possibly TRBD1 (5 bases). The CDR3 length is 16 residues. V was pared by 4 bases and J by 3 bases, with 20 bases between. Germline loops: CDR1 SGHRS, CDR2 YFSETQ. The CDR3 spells CASSTAAGSLDYEQYF. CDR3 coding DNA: TGCGCCAGCAGCACTGCGGCAGGGTCTTTGGACTACGAGCAGTACTTC. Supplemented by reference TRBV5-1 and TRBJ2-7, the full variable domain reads KAGVTQTPRYLIKTRGQQVTLSCSPISGHRSVSWYQQTPGQGLQFLFEYFSETQRNKGNFPGRFSGRQFSNSRSEMNVSTLELGDSALYLCASSTAAGSLDYEQYFGPGTRLTVT.

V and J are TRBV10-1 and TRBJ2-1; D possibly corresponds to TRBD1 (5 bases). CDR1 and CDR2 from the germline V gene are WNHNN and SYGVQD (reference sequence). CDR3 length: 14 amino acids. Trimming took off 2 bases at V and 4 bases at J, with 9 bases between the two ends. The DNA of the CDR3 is TGCGCCAGCAGTGAGAAGCCAGGGTACAATGAGCAGTTCTTC. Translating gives CASSEKPGYNEQFF.

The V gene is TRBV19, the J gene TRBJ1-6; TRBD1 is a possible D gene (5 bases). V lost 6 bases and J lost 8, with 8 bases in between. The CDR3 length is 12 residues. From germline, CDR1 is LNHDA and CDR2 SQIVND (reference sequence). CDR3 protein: CASRWGHSPLHF. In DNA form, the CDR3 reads TGTGCCAGTAGATGGGGCCATTCACCCCTCCACTTT.

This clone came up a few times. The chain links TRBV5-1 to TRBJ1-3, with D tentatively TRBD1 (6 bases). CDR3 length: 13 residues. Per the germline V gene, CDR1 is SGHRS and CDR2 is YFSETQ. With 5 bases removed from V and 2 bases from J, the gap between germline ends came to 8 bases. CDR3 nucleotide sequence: TGCGCCAGCAGTACAGGGCCTGGAAACACCATATATTTT. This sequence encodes CASSTGPGNTIYF.

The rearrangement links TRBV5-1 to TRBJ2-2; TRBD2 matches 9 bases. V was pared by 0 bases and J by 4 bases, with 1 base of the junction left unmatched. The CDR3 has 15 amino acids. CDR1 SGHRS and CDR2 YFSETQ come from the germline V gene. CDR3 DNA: TGCGCCAGCAGCTTGGCTAGCGGGGTCACCGGGGAGCTGTTTTTT. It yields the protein CASSLASGVTGELFF.

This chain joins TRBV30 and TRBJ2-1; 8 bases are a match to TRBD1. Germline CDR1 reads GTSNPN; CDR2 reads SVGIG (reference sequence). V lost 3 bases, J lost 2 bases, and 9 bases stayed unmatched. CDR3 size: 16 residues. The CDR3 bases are TGTGCCTGGAGCGCAAGACAGGGGCCTACCTACAATGAGCAGTTCTTC. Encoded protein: CAWSARQGPTYNEQFF. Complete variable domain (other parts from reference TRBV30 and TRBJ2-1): SQTIHQWPATLVQPVGSPLSLECTVEGTSNPNLYWYRQAAGRGLQLLFYSVGIGQISSEVPQNLSASRPQDRQFILSSKKLLLSDSGFYLCAWSARQGPTYNEQFFGPGTRLTVL.

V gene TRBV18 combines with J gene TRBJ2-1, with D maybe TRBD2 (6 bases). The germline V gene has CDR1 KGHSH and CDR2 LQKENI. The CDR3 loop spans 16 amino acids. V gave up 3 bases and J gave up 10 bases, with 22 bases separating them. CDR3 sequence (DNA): TGTGCCAGCTCACCTAGAGCGGGTCGGCCTGCAGGAGAGCAGTTCTTC. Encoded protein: CASSPRAGRPAGEQFF.